A single sample is the source of the 2 T cell receptor beta chains below, sequenced in a study of blood T cell repertoires in COVID-19. Profiled with immunoSEQ multiplex PCR; TCRdb holds only in-frame clones, not every one. The sample includes hundreds of thousands of clones, about four fifths seen only once; the top ten take roughly 7.4%. The sample taken for sequencing was peripheral blood. Receptors originate from a woman over 75 with COVID-19, enrolled during active disease.

In DNA form, the CDR3 reads TGCGCCAGCGCCGGGTGGCAGGCGGGAAACTATGGCTACACCTTC. Translating gives CASAGWQAGNYGYTF. The chain links TRBV4-1 to TRBJ1-2; D remains ambiguous. The germline V gene has CDR1 MGHRA and CDR2 YSYEKL. This CDR3 region has 15 residues. V lost 8 bases to trimming and J lost 2 bases, with 18 bases between them.

The chain carries TRBV6-6 and TRBJ2-3; TRBD1 matches 8 bases. This CDR3 is built from 12 residues. J gave up 9 bases and V 5 bases, and 4 bases lay outside the gene matches. Germline V gene sequence: CDR1 MNHNY, CDR2 SVGAGI (reference sequence). The CDR3 loop is CASSQTGGTQYF. The CDR3 region has the DNA TGTGCCAGCAGTCAAACAGGGGGAACGCAGTATTTT.